This record covers a single T cell receptor beta chain. Its antigen is undetermined. Using immunoSEQ multiplex PCR, the repertoire was profiled, and TCRdb retains in-frame clones only, with some absent. The profile shows over 400,000 clones, 90% of them singletons. This entry belongs to a study of Ad26.COV2.S vaccination and SARS-CoV-2 variants. Study details: Ad26.COV2.S was injected intramuscularly once or twice, 56 days apart.

Broader study findings: Greater spike-specific TCR breadth was seen in vaccine recipients than in placebo recipients.

Specified treatment: roughly 18 received Ad26.COV2.S at low or high dose, single or two shots; 5 received placebo; per-sample allocation not given. Day 63 following the first vaccine or placebo injection was when the samples were taken. CDR1 SQVTM and CDR2 ANQGSEA come from the germline V gene. The length of the CDR3 is 13 residues. With 3 bases removed from V and 4 bases from J, the gap between germline ends came to 12 bases. This sequence joins TRBV29-1 and TRBJ2-5, with TRBD1 as a possible D gene (5 bases). The starting material was peripheral blood, obtained in a trial of Ad26.COV2.S vaccine versus placebo. This sequence originates from a person aged 18-65 years who received the Ad26.COV2.S COVID-19 vaccine or a placebo. The CDR3 DNA follows: TGCAGCGTTGATAAAAGGGGCGCAGAGACCCAGTACTTC. Translation: CSVDKRGAETQYF. Combining the CDR3 with reference TRBV29-1 and TRBJ2-5 gives the whole variable domain SAVISQKPSRDICQRGTSLTIQCQVDSQVTMMFWYRQQPGQSLTLIATANQGSEATYESGFVIDKFPISRPNLTFSTLTVSNMSPEDSSIYLCSVDKRGAETQYFGPGTRLLVL.